The 4 T cell receptor beta chains presented below share a single source sample, sequenced in a study of blood T cell repertoires in COVID-19. Data came from immunoSEQ multiplex PCR; TCRdb stores just in-frame clones and leaves some out. The sample records over 130,000 clones, 84% being singletons. The sample taken for sequencing was peripheral blood. The receptor set was obtained from a man between 65 and 79 years old with acute or convalescent COVID-19.

The chain carries TRBV7-9 and TRBJ2-5; D ambiguous. Germline assignment: CDR1 SEHNR and CDR2 FQNEAQ (reference sequence). The CDR3 has 13 residues. Trimming removed 10 bases at V and 1 base at J, with 13 bases between. Here the CDR3 DNA reads TGTGCCATCACATGGCCGGGCCAAGAGACCCAGTACTTC. Protein sequence: CAITWPGQETQYF.

The J gene is TRBJ1-2, the V gene TRBV28; 7 bases line up with TRBD1. CDR1 and CDR2 (germline): MDHEN, SYDVKM. Trimming removed 5 bases from V and 8 bases from J; junction bases left unmatched: 5. This CDR3 comprises 12 residues. This chain's CDR3 is CASSKQGGGYTF. DNA for the CDR3: TGTGCCAGCAGTAAGCAGGGGGGAGGCTACACCTTC.

This clone was seen more than once but under ten times. J is TRBJ2-2 and V is TRBV7-9, with 10 bases aligning to TRBD2. Germline values: CDR1 SEHNR, CDR2 FQNEAQ (reference sequence). The V segment lost 5 bases and the J segment 7 bases; nucleotides outside the gene matches: 13. CDR3 length: 17 residues. The CDR3 here is CASSPGASGRKYGELFF. DNA for the CDR3: TGTGCCAGCAGCCCTGGGGCTAGCGGGAGAAAATACGGGGAGCTGTTTTTT.

V and J are TRBV5-1 and TRBJ2-2, with 7 bases lining up with TRBD1. This CDR3 comprises 15 residues. V trimming: 0 bases; J trimming: 4 bases; junction bases outside the gene matches: 3. Looked up from germline, CDR1 is SGHRS and CDR2 is YFSETQ. The CDR3 loop is CASSLEGAFTGELFF. For the CDR3, the DNA is TGCGCCAGCAGCTTGGAGGGGGCGTTCACCGGGGAGCTGTTTTTT. Using reference TRBV5-1 and TRBJ2-2 for the parts outside the CDR3, the full variable domain is KAGVTQTPRYLIKTRGQQVTLSCSPISGHRSVSWYQQTPGQGLQFLFEYFSETQRNKGNFPGRFSGRQFSNSRSEMNVSTLELGDSALYLCASSLEGAFTGELFFGEGSRLTVL.